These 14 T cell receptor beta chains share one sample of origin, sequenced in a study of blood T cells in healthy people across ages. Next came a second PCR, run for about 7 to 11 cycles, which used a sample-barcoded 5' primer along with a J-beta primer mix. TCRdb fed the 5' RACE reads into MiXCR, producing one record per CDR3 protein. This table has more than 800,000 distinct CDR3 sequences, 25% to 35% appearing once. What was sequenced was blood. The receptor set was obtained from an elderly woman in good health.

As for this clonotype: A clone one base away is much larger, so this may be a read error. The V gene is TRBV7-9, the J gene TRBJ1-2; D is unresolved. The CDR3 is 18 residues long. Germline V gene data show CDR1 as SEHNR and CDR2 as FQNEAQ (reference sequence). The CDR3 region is CVSSRRAGGLLTNYGYTF. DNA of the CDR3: TGTGTCAGCAGCCGGAGAGCTGGCGGACTTCTAACTAACTATGGCTACACCTTC.

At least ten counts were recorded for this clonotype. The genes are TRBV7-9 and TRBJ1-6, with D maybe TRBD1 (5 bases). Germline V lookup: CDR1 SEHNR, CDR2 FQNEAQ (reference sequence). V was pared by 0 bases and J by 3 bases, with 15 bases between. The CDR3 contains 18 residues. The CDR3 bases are TGTGCCAGCAGCTTAGCCGAGGGGATACAACTCTATAATTCACCCCTCCACTTT. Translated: CASSLAEGIQLYNSPLHF.

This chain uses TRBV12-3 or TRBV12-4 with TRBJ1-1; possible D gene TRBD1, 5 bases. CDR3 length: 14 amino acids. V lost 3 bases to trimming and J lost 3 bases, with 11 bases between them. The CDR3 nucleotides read TGTGCCAGCAGTTTTGGTGGAGGGGACACTGAAGCTTTCTTT. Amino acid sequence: CASSFGGGDTEAFF.

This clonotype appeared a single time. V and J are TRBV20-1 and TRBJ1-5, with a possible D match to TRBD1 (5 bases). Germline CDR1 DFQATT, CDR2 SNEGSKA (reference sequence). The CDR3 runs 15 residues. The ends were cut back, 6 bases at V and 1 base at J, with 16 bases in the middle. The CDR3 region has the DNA TGCAGTGCGTTAAGGCGGGACGGGAGCAATCAGCCCCAGCATTTT. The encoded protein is CSALRRDGSNQPQHF.

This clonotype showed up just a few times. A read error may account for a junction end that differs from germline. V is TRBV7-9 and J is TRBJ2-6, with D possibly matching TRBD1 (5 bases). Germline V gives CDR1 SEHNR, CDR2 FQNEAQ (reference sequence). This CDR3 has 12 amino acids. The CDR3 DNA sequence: TGTGCCAGCAGCCCTGGGGCCAACGTCCGGACTTTC. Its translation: CASSPGANVRTF. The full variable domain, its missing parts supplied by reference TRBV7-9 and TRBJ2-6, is DTGVSQNPRHKITKRGQNVTFRCDPISEHNRLYWYRQTLGQGPEFLTYFQNEAQLEKSRLLSDRFSAERPKGSFSTLEIQRTEQGDSAMYLCASSPGANVRTFGAGSRLTVL.

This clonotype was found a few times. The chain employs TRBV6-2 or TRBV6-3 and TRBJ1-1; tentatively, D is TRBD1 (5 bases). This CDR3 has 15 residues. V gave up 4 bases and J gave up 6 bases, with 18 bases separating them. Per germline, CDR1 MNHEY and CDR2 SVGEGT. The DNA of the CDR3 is TGTGCCAGCAGTTCCCCCCTCGGGGGTCTACCTGAAGCTTTCTTT. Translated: CASSSPLGGLPEAFF.

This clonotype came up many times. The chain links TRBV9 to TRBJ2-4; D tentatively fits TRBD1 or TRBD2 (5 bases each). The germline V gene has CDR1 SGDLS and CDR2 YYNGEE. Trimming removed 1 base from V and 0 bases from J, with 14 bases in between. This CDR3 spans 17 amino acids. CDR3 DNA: TGTGCCAGCAGCGTAAGCAGTGGGACCCTAGCCAAAAACATTCAGTACTTC. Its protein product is CASSVSSGTLAKNIQYF.

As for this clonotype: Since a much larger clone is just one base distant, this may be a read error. The CDR3 region has the DNA TGCAGTGCTAGAGGAACGGGGGCGGGAGAGACCCAGTACTTC. It encodes CSARGTGAGETQYF. The chain combines TRBV20-1 with TRBJ2-5; possibly TRBD1 or TRBD2 for D (6 bases each). There are 14 residues in the CDR3. Trimming took off 1 base at V and 4 bases at J, with 13 bases between the two ends. The germline V gene has CDR1 DFQATT and CDR2 SNEGSKA (reference sequence).

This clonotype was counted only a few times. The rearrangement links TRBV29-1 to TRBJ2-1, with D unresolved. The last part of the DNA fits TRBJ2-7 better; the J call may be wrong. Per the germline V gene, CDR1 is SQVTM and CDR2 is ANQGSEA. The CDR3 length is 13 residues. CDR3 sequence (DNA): TGCAGCGCCGTGGTGGGTAACAACAATGAGCAGTACTTC. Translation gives CSAVVGNNNEQYF.

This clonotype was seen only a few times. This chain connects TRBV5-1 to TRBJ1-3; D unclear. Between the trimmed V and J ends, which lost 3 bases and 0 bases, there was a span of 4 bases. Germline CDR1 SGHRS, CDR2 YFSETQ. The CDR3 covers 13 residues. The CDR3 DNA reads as TGCGCCAGCAGCTGGGACTCTGGAAACACCATATATTTT. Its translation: CASSWDSGNTIYF.

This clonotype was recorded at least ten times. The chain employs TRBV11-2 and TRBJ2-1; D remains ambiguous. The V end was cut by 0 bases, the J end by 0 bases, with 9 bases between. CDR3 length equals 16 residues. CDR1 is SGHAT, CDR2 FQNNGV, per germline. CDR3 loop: CASSLERRSSYNEQFF. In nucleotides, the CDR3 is TGTGCCAGCAGCTTAGAGCGCAGGAGCTCCTACAATGAGCAGTTCTTC.

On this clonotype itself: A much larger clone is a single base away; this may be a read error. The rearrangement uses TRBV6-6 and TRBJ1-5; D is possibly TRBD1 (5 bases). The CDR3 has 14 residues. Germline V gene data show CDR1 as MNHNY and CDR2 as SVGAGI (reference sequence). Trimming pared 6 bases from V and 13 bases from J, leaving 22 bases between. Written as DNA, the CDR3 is TGTGCCAGCAGCCACCGGGAGGGGAGATCAGCTCAGCATTTT. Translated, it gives CASSHREGRSAQHF.

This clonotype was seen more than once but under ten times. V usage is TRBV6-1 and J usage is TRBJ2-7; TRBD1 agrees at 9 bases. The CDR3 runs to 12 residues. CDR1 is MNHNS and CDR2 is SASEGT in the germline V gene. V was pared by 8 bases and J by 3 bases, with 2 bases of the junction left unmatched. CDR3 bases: TGTGCCAGCCTGGACAGGGGCTACGAGCAGTACTTC. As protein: CASLDRGYEQYF.

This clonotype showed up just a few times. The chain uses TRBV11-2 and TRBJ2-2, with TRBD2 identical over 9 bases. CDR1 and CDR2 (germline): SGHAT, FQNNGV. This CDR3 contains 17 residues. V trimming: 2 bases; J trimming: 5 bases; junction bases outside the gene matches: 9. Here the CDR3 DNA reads TGTGCCAGCAGCTTACACGAGGCGGGGGGGCGGACCGGGGAGCTGTTTTTT. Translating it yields CASSLHEAGGRTGELFF.